This TCR beta chain was sequenced in a study of OX40 agonist ivuxolimab in advanced cancers. Libraries were prepared by immunoSEQ multiplex PCR; TCRdb keeps only in-frame clonotypes and omits some of them. The sample includes tens of thousands of clones, approximately 90% of them seen just once. The CDR3 runs to 17 residues. Germline assignment: CDR1 MNHEY and CDR2 SMNVEV (reference sequence). V lost 0 bases and J lost 2; bases outside the gene matches: 8. This clonotype originated in an adult with an advanced solid tumor such as melanoma, head and neck, liver or kidney cancer. The starting material was CD4+ or CD8+ T cells sorted from blood, obtained in a trial of the OX40 agonist ivuxolimab. This chain links TRBV27 with TRBJ2-3, with TRBD2 matching over 7 bases. The DNA for the CDR3 is TGTGCCAGCAGTTTATCGGCGTTAGCGGGCATCACAGATACGCAGTATTTT. Its protein product is CASSLSALAGITDTQYF.